This T cell receptor (beta chain) was sequenced for a study of cytomegalovirus exposure and HLA in healthy donors. The PCR contained 60 Vbeta and 13 Jbeta primers. Repertoires were generated with immunoSEQ multiplex PCR, while TCRdb's copy carries only in-frame clones and drops some. The table lists 150,000 to 200,000 clones, approximately 77% of them singletons. V lost 6 bases and J 6 bases, leaving 15 bases between the germline ends. Germline lookup yields CDR1 SNHLY and CDR2 FYNNEI. The length of the CDR3 is 14 residues. There are a few counts of this clone. This sequence was found in a man aged 45-65 years in good health and CMV-seropositive. The J gene is TRBJ2-1, the V gene TRBV2; a possible D gene is TRBD2 (6 bases). Sequencing used PBMCs. The CDR3 DNA reads as TGTGCCAGCAGGGTCGGGGGAGCAGCCAATGAGCAGTTCTTC. Residues: CASRVGGAANEQFF.